This T cell receptor beta chain was identified during a study of vaccination and CD4 T cells after COVID-19. In regard to this clonotype: Its specificity is not known.

Treatment noted: approximately 9-day PBMC culture with coronavirus spike peptide pools or control peptides (ViraFEST assay). Ahead of the COVID-19 pandemic (2011-2018), the CD4+ T cells of the unexposed donor were collected. The Oncomine TCR Beta short-read assay was what sequenced the DNA obtained from cultured CD4+ T cells. TCRdb redid the calling of the PCR reads with MiXCR, one entry per CDR3 protein. The sample includes thousands of distinct CDR3 sequences, 70% to 80% seen only once; the top ten take 37%. The TCR sequence derives from a human donor in good health. Sequencing input: CD4+ T cells from blood, cultured in vitro.

For the CDR3, the DNA is TGTGCCATCAGTCAAAACGGACAGGGTAACTATGGCTACACCTTC. Amino acid sequence: CAISQNGQGNYGYTF. The J gene is TRBJ1-2, the V gene TRBV10-3, with 8 bases aligning to TRBD1. J lost 1 base, V lost 5 bases, and 6 bases had no gene match. The V gene's germline CDR1 is ENHRY and CDR2 SYGVKD. The length of the CDR3 is 15 residues.